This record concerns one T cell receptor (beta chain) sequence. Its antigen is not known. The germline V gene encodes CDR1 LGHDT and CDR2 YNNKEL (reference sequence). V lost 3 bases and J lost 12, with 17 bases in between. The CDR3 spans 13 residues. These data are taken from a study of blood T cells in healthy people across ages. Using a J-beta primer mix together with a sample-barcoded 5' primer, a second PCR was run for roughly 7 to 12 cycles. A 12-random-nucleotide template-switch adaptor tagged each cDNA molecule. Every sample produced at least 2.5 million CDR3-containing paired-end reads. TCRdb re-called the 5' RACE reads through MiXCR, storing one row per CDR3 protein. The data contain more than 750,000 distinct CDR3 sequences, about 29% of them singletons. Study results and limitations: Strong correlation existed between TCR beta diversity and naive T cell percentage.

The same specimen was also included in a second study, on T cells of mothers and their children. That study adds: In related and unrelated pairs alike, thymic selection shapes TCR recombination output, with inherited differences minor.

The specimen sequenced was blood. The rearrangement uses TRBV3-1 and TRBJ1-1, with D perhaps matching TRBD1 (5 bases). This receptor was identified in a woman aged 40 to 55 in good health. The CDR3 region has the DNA TGTGCCAGCAGCCAGGGGACCCTAATGGGAACTTTCTTT. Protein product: CASSQGTLMGTFF.